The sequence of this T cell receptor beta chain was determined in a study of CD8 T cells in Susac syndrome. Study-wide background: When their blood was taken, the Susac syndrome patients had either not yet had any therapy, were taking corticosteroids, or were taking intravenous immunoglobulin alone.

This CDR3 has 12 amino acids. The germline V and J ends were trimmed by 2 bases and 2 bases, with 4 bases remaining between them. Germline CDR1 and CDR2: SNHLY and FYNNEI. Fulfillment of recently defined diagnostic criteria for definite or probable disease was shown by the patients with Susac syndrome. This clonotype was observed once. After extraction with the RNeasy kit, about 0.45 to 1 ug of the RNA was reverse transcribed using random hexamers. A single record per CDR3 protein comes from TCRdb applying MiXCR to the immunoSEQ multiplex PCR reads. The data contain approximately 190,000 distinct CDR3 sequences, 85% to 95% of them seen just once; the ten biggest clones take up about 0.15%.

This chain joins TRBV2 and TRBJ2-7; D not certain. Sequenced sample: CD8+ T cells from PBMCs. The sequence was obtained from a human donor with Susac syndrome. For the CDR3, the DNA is TGTGCCAGCAGTGAAACCGCCTACGAGCAGTACTTC. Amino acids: CASSETAYEQYF.